The 8 T cell receptor beta chains given below trace back to one sample, sequenced in a study of blood T cell repertoires in COVID-19. Here immunoSEQ multiplex PCR was the method, and the copy in TCRdb shows in-frame clones only, minus some. Among around 190,000 clones listed, approximately 85% were seen once. The sample was PBMCs or T cells enriched from blood (not recorded which). These receptors were obtained from a man aged 40-49 years with acute COVID-19.

J is TRBJ2-7 and V is TRBV6-5; a weak D match, TRBD1 (6 bases). The V and J ends lost 6 bases and 3 bases respectively, with 15 bases between them. Germline-derived CDR1 and CDR2 are MNHEY and SVGAGI. The CDR3 is 14 residues long. The CDR3: CASSRTGTNYEQYF. The CDR3 nucleotides read TGTGCCAGCAGCCGGACCGGGACAAACTACGAGCAGTACTTC.

The V call is TRBV11-2, the J call TRBJ2-1, with 10 bases fitting TRBD1. V shed 8 bases, J shed 6 bases, and the junction held 10 bases outside the gene matches. Germline V CDR1 and CDR2: SGHAT, FQNNGV. This CDR3 has 15 amino acids. In DNA form, the CDR3 reads TGTGCCAGCGCTAGGACGGGGACAGGGGTCAATGAGCAGTTCTTC. It translates to CASARTGTGVNEQFF.

V and J are TRBV7-2 and TRBJ1-1; 9 bases agree with TRBD1. Trimming removed 1 base from V and 12 bases from J; junction bases left unmatched: 12. CDR3 length: 15 amino acids. CDR1 SGHTA and CDR2 FQGNSA come from the germline V gene. CDR3: CASSLGTGEWSRSFF. CDR3 bases: TGTGCCAGCAGCTTAGGGACAGGGGAATGGTCCAGGTCTTTCTTT.

V and J are TRBV29-1 and TRBJ2-6; D is perhaps TRBD1 (5 bases). The CDR3 loop spans 16 amino acids. V gave up 0 bases and J gave up 2 bases, with 11 bases separating them. Looked up from germline, CDR1 is SQVTM and CDR2 is ANQGSEA. CDR3 loop: CSVEDSGFAGANVLTF. The CDR3 DNA follows: TGCAGCGTTGAAGATTCAGGGTTTGCTGGGGCCAACGTCCTGACTTTC.

CDR3 residues: CASSLRDRAVYGYTF. The CDR3 nucleotides read TGTGCCAGCAGTTTACGGGACAGGGCGGTCTATGGCTACACCTTC. J is TRBJ1-2 and V is TRBV28, with TRBD1 matching over 9 bases. The CDR3 is 15 residues long. With V trimmed by 2 bases and J by 4 bases, 5 bases remained unmatched. Germline loops: CDR1 MDHEN, CDR2 SYDVKM.

The chain combines TRBV29-1 with TRBJ1-1, with 9 nucleotides matching TRBD1. The V gene end was trimmed by 6 bases and the J gene end by 10 bases; junction bases not matched to a gene: 9. The CDR3 contains 12 residues. Per the germline V gene, CDR1 is SQVTM and CDR2 is ANQGSEA. The CDR3 reads CSVGNRGLGAFF. As DNA, the CDR3 is TGCAGCGTCGGAAACAGGGGGCTGGGAGCTTTCTTT.

This rearrangement joins TRBV28 to TRBJ2-7; D may be TRBD2 (5 bases). In germline, CDR1 is MDHEN, CDR2 SYDVKM. Trimming took off 4 bases at V and 2 bases at J, with 15 bases between the two ends. There are 15 residues in the CDR3. CDR3 sequence: CASSSGFSLTYEQYF. CDR3 DNA: TGTGCCAGCAGTTCGGGATTCTCCCTTACCTACGAGCAGTACTTC. Full variable domain (remainder filled in from reference TRBV28 and TRBJ2-7): DVKVTQSSRYLVKRTGEKVFLECVQDMDHENMFWYRQDPGLGLRLIYFSYDVKMKEKGDIPEGYSVSREKKERFSLILESASTNQTSMYLCASSSGFSLTYEQYFGPGTRLTVT.

The chain employs TRBV11-2 and TRBJ2-3; perhaps TRBD2 as D (5 bases). Germline V CDR1 and CDR2: SGHAT, FQNNGV. CDR3 length: 15 residues. V was trimmed by 1 base and J by 6 bases, leaving 14 bases between them. Written as DNA, the CDR3 is TGTGCCAGCAGCTTAGGTACGCCCGGGATTGATACGCAGTATTTT. Its protein is CASSLGTPGIDTQYF.